The TCR beta chain described here comes from a study of T cells after yellow fever vaccination. The CDR3 loop spans 16 amino acids. CDR1 is MGHRA, CDR2 YSYEKL, per germline. Between the trimmed V and J ends, which lost 3 bases and 4 bases, there was a span of 16 bases. This clonotype was counted many times. Via MiXCR, TCRdb re-called the 5' RACE reads, giving one row per CDR3 protein. Of about 300,000 distinct CDR3 sequences in the sample, 8.5% to 10% were seen once. The chain links TRBV4-1 to TRBJ2-1; D is ambiguous. The specimen comprised CD4+ T cells sorted from PBMCs, sampled 5 days after the yellow fever booster vaccination. This TCR derives from a man between 18 and 35 years old who received the YFV17D yellow fever vaccine. The CDR3 protein is CASSQPWQLKYNEQFF. The CDR3, as DNA: TGCGCCAGCAGCCAGCCCTGGCAGTTAAAGTACAATGAGCAGTTCTTC.